The clone carrying this T cell receptor beta chain came up many times. Antigen unknown. The CDR3 totals 16 residues. Germline CDR1 reads SGHTA; CDR2 reads FQGNSA. Trimming took 1 base from V and 2 from J; bases not matched to a gene: 2. These data are taken from a study of T-cell memory formation after mild COVID-19. Overall study findings and caveats: Clones contracting day 15 to 85 were balanced CD4/CD8; later expanders leaned CD4+.

5'RACE with constant-segment primers built TCRalpha and TCRbeta cDNA libraries with UMIs. TCRdb re-derived calls from the 5' RACE reads in MiXCR, one entry per CDR3 protein. The data show about 390,000 distinct CDR3 sequences, roughly 21% seen once. The sequence came from an adult woman who had mild COVID-19 (a few samples of this study predate the infection). Cell type and time point are not known. Sequenced: PBMCs or a T cell subset sorted from them (not recorded which). The chain links TRBV7-2 to TRBJ2-3, with 11 bases matching TRBD2. The CDR3: CASSLGGLADTDTQYF. The CDR3 region has the DNA TGTGCCAGCAGCTTAGGGGGACTAGCGGACACAGATACGCAGTATTTT. Variable domain in full (rest from reference TRBV7-2 and TRBJ2-3): GAGVSQSPSNKVTEKGKDVELRCDPISGHTALYWYRQSLGQGLEFLIYFQGNSAPDKSGLPSDRFSAERTGGSVSTLTIQRTQQEDSAVYLCASSLGGLADTDTQYFGPGTRLTVL.